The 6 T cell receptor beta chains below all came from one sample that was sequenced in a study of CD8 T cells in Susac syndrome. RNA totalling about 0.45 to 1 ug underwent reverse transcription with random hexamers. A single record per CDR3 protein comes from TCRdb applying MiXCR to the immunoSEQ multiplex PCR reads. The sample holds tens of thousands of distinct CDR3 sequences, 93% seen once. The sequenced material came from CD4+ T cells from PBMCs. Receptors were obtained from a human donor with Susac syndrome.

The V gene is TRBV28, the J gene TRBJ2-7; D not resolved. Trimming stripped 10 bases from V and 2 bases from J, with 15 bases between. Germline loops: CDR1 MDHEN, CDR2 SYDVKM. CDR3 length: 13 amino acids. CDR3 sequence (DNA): TGTGCCATCGCTAGGGCAGGCCCCTACGAGCAGTACTTC. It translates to CAIARAGPYEQYF.

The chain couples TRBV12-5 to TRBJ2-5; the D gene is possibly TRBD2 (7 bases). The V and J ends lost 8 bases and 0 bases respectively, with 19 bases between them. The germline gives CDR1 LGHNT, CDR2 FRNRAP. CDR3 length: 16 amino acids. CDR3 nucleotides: TGTGCTAGTTCTAAAGGGGGGGGCATGTACCAAGAGACCCAGTACTTC. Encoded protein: CASSKGGGMYQETQYF.

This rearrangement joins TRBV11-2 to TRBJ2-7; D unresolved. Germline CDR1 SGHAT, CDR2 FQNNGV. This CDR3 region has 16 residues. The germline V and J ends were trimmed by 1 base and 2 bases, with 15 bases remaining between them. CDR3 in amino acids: CASSLVHRPSTYEQYF. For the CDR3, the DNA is TGTGCCAGCAGCTTAGTCCATAGGCCTTCTACCTACGAGCAGTACTTC.

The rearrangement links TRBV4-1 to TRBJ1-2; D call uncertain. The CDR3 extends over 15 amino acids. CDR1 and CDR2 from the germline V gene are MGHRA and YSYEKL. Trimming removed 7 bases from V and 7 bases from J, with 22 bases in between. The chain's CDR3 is CASTQIGREVGGYTF. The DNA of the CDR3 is TGCGCCAGCACGCAGATCGGACGGGAGGTTGGTGGCTACACCTTC.

CDR3 residues: CASIGTGLNEQFF. In nucleotides, the CDR3 is TGTGCCAGCATTGGGACAGGCTTGAATGAGCAGTTCTTC. This sequence joins TRBV28 and TRBJ2-1; the match to TRBD1 covers 8 bases. The CDR3 length is 13 residues. V lost 7 bases, J lost 7 bases, and 6 bases stayed unmatched. CDR1 is MDHEN, CDR2 SYDVKM, per germline.

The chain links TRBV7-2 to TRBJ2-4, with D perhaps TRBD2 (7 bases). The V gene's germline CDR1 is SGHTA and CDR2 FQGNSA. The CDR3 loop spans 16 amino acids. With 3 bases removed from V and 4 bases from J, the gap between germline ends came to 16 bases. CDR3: CASSFEGGRRKNIQYF. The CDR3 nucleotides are TGTGCCAGCAGCTTCGAGGGGGGGCGGAGAAAAAACATTCAGTACTTC. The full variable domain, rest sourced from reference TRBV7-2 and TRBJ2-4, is GAGVSQSPSNKVTEKGKDVELRCDPISGHTALYWYRQSLGQGLEFLIYFQGNSAPDKSGLPSDRFSAERTGGSVSTLTIQRTQQEDSAVYLCASSFEGGRRKNIQYFGAGTRLSVL.